The T cell receptor (beta chain) under discussion was sequenced for a study of beta chain features in type 1 diabetes. Expressed TCRB transcripts were sequenced after all isolated RNA was converted to cDNA. Assay: immunoSEQ multiplex PCR; the TCRdb copy retains only in-frame clones and omits some. Among some 44,000 clones, about 51% were seen once, and the ten largest hold 2.1%. Averaging roughly 120 mL, one heparinised blood draw came from each individual donor. Sorted cells reached over 95% purity in every population. The sequenced material came from Tregs from blood. This TCR derives from a woman aged 18-29 years in good health.

As DNA, the CDR3 is TGTGCCAGCAGCTTACAGGGGACGGGATACAATGAGCAGTTCTTC. Translation: CASSLQGTGYNEQFF. This sequence joins TRBV27 and TRBJ2-1, with TRBD1 matching over 7 bases. Germline V gene lookup returns CDR1 MNHEY and CDR2 SMNVEV (reference sequence). The CDR3 contains 15 residues. With V trimmed by 6 bases and J by 4 bases, 9 bases remained unmatched.